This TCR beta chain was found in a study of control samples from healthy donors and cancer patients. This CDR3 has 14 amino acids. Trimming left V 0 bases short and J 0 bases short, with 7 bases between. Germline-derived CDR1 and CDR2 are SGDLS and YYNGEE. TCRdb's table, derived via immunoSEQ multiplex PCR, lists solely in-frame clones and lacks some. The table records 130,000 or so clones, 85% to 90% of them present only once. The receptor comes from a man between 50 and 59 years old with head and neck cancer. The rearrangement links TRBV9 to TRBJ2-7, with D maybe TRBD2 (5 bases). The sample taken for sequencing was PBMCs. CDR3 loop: CASSVDGLSYEQYF. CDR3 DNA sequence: TGTGCCAGCAGCGTAGACGGACTCTCCTACGAGCAGTACTTC. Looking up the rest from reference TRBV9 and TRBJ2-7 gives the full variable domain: DSGVTQTPKHLITATGQRVTLRCSPRSGDLSVYWYQQSLDQGLQFLIQYYNGEERAKGNILERFSAQQFPDLHSELNLSSLELGDSALYFCASSVDGLSYEQYFGPGTRLTVT.